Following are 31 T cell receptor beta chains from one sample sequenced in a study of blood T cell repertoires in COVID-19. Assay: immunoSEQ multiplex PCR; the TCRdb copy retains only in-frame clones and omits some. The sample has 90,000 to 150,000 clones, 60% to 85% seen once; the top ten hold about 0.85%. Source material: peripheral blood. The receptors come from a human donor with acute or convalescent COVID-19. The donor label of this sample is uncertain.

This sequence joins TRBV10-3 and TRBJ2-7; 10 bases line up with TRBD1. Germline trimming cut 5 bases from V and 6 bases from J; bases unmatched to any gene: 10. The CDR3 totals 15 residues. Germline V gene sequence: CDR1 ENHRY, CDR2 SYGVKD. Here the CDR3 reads CAISRVGTGESEQYF. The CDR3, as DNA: TGTGCCATCAGTCGCGTCGGGACAGGGGAAAGCGAGCAGTACTTC.

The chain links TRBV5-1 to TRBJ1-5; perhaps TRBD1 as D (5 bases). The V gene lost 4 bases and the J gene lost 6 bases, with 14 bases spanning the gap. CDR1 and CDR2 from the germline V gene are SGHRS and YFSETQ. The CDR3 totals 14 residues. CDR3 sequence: CASSVTTGVQPQHF. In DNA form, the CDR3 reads TGCGCCAGCAGCGTTACAACGGGGGTTCAGCCCCAGCATTTT.

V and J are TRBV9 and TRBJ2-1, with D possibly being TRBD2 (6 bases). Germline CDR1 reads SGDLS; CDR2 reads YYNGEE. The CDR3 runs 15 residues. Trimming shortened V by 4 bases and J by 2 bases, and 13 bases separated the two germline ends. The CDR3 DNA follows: TGTGCCAGCAGCTTAACCCCGGGGGCCTACAATGAGCAGTTCTTC. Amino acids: CASSLTPGAYNEQFF. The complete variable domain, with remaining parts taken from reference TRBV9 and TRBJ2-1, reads DSGVTQTPKHLITATGQRVTLRCSPRSGDLSVYWYQQSLDQGLQFLIQYYNGEERAKGNILERFSAQQFPDLHSELNLSSLELGDSALYFCASSLTPGAYNEQFFGPGTRLTVL.

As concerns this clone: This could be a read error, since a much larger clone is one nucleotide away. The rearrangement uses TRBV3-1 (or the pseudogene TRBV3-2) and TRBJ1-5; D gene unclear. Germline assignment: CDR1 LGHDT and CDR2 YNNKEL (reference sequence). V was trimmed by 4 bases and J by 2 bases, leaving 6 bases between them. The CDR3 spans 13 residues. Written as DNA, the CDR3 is TGTGCCAGCAGCCGAGGAGGCAATCAGCCCCAGCATTTT. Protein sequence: CASSRGGNQPQHF.

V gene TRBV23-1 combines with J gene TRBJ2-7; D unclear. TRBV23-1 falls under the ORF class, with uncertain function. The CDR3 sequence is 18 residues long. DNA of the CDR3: TGCGCCAGCAGTCAATCCCTGAGGCCTCGGATTCCCCTCTACGAGCAGCACGTC. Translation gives CASSQSLRPRIPLYEQHV.

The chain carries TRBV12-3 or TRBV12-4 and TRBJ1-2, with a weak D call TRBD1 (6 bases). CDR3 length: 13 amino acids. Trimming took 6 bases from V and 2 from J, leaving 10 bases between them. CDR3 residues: CASSSDRNYGYTF. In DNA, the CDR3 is TGTGCCAGCAGCTCCGACAGGAACTATGGCTACACCTTC.

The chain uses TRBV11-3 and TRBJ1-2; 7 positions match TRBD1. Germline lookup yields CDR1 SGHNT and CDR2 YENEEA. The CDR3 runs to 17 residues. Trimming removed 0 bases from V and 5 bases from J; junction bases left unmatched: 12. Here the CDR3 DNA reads TGTGCCAGCAGCTTAGACTCCGTACGGGACAGATATTATGGCTACACCTTC. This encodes CASSLDSVRDRYYGYTF. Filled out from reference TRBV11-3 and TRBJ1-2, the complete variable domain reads EAGVVQSPRYKIIEKKQPVAFWCNPISGHNTLYWYLQNLGQGPELLIRYENEEAVDDSQLPKDRFSAERLKGVDSTLKIQPAELGDSAVYLCASSLDSVRDRYYGYTFGSGTRLTVV.

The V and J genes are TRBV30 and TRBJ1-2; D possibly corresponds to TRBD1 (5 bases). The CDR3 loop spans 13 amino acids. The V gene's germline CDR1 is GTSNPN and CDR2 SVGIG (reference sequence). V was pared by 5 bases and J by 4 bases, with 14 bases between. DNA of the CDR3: TGTGCCTGGGAGACAGCAGGTAGCTATGGCTACACCTTC. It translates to CAWETAGSYGYTF. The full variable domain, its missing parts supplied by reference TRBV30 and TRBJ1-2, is SQTIHQWPATLVQPVGSPLSLECTVEGTSNPNLYWYRQAAGRGLQLLFYSVGIGQISSEVPQNLSASRPQDRQFILSSKKLLLSDSGFYLCAWETAGSYGYTFGSGTRLTVV.

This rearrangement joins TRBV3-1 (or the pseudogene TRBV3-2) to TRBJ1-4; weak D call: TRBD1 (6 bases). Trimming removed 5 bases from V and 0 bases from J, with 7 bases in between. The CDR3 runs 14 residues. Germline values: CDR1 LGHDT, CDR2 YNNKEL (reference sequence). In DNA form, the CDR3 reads TGTGCCAGCAGCTCAGGGGCAACTAATGAAAAACTGTTTTTT. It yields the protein CASSSGATNEKLFF.

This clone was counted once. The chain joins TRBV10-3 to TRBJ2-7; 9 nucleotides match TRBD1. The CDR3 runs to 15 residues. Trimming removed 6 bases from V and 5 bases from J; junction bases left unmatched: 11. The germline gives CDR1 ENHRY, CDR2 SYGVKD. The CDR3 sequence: CAIREPGQGENEQYF. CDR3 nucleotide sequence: TGTGCCATCAGAGAACCGGGACAGGGAGAAAACGAGCAGTACTTC.

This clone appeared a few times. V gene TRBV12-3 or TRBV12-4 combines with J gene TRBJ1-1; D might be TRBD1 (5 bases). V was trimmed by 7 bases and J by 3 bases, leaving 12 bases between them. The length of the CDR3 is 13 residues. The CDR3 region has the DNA TGTGCCAGCACGTGGGGGGGGTACACTGAAGCTTTCTTT. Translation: CASTWGGYTEAFF.

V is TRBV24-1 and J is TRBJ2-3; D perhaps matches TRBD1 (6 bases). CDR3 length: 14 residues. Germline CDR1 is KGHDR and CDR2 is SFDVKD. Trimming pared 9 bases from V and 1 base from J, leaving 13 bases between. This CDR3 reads CATGQGIGTDTQYF. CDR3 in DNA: TGTGCCACCGGGCAGGGGATCGGCACAGATACGCAGTATTTT.

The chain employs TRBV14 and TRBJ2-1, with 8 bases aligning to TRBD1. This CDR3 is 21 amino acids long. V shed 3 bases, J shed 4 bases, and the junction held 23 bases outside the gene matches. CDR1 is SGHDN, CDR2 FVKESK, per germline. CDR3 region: CASSQGLGTGGRVGWYNEQFF. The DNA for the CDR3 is TGTGCCAGCAGCCAGGGCTTAGGAACAGGGGGGCGAGTTGGATGGTACAATGAGCAGTTCTTC.

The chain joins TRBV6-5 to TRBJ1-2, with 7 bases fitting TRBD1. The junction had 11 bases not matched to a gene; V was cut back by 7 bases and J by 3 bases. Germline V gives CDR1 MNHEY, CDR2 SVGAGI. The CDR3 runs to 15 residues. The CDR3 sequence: CASILLTGSYYGYTF. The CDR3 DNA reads TGTGCCAGCATTCTCCTGACAGGGTCTTACTATGGCTACACCTTC.

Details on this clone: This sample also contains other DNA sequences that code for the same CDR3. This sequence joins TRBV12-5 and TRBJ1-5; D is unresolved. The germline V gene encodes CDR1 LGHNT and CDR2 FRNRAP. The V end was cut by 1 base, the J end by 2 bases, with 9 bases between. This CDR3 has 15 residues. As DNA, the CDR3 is TGTGCTAGTGGTTTGGCCCGGGGAGGCAATCAGCCCCAGCATTTT. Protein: CASGLARGGNQPQHF.

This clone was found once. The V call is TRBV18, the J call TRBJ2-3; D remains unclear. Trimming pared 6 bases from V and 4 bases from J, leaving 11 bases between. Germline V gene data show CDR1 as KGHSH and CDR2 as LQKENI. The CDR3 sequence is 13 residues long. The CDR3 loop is CASSVAGSDTQYF. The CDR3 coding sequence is TGTGCCAGCTCCGTTGCCGGTTCAGATACGCAGTATTTT. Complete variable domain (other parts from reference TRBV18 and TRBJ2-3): NAGVMQNPRHLVRRRGQEARLRCSPMKGHSHVYWYRQLPEEGLKFMVYLQKENIIDESGMPKERFSAEFPKEGPSILRIQQVVRGDSAAYFCASSVAGSDTQYFGPGTRLTVL.

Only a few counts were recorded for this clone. In DNA form, the CDR3 reads TGTGCCAGCAGCCCCACAGGGGGGTCTTGGAACACTGAAGCTTTCTTT. This codes for CASSPTGGSWNTEAFF. The V call is TRBV4-2, the J call TRBJ1-1; the match to TRBD1 covers 8 bases. This CDR3 has 16 amino acids. Germline V gene data show CDR1 as LGHNA and CDR2 as YNFKEQ. With V trimmed by 4 bases and J by 1 base, 8 bases remained unmatched.

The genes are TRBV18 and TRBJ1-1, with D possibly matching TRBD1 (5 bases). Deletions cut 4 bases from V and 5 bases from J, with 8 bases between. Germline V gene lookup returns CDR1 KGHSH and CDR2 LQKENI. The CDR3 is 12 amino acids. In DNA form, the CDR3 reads TGTGCCAGCTCACGGGGGAGGACTGAAGCTTTCTTT. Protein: CASSRGRTEAFF.

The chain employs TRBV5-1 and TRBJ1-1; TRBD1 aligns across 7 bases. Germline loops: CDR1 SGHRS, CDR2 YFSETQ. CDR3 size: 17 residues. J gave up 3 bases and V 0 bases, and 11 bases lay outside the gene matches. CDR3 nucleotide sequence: TGCGCCAGCAGCTTGGGACAGGGAGGCGTCCTCCACACTGAAGCTTTCTTT. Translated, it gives CASSLGQGGVLHTEAFF.

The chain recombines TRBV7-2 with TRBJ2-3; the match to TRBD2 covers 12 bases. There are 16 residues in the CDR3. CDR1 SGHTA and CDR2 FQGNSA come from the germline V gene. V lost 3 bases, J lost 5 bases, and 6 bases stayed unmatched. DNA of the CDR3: TGTGCCAGCAGCTTTACGCCTAGCGGGGGGGTAGATACGCAGTATTTT. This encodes CASSFTPSGGVDTQYF.

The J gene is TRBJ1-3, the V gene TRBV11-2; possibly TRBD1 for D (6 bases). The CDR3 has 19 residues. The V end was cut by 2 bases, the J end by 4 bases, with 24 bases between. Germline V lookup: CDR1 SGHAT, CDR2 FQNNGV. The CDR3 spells CASSLLQGTTGTAGNTIYF. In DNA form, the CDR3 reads TGTGCCAGCAGCTTATTGCAGGGGACTACCGGAACGGCGGGAAACACCATATATTTT.

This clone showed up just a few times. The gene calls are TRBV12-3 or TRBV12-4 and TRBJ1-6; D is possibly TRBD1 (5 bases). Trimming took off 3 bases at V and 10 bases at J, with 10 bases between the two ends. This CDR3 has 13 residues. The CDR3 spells CASSFGGVSPLHF. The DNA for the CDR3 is TGTGCCAGCAGTTTTGGGGGGGTGTCACCCCTCCACTTT.

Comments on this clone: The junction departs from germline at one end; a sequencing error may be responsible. The CDR3 loop reads CASSLVGRGGSTIYF. The CDR3 coding sequence is TGTGCCAGCAGCTTAGTCGGCAGGGGTGGAAGCACCATATATTTT. The chain combines TRBV7-8 with TRBJ1-3, with D possibly TRBD1 on 6 matching bases. The germline V gene encodes CDR1 SGHVS and CDR2 FQNEAQ. This CDR3 region has 15 residues.

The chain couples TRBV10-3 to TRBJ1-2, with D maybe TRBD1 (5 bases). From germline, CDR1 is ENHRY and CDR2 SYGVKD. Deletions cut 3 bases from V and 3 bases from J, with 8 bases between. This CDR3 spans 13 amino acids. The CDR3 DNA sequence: TGTGCCATCAGTGACGAAGGGGACTATGGCTACACCTTC. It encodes CAISDEGDYGYTF.

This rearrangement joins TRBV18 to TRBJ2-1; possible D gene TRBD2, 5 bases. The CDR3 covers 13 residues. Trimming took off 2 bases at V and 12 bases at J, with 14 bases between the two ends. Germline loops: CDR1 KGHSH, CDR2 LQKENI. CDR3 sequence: CASSPSRDQGQFF. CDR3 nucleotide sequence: TGTGCCAGCTCACCATCGAGGGATCAAGGGCAGTTCTTC.

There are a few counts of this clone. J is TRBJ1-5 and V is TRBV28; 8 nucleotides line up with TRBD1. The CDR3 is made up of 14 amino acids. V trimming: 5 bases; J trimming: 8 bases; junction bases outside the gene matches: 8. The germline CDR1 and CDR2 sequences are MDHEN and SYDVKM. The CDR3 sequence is CASSRQGLLEPQHF. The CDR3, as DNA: TGTGCCAGCAGTCGACAGGGGCTCCTTGAGCCCCAGCATTTT.

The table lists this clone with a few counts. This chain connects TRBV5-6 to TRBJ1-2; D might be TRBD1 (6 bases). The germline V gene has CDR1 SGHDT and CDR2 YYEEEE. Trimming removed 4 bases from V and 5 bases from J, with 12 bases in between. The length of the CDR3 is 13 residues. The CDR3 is CASSRIGQYGYTF. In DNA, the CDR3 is TGTGCCAGCAGCCGAATCGGACAGTATGGCTACACCTTC.

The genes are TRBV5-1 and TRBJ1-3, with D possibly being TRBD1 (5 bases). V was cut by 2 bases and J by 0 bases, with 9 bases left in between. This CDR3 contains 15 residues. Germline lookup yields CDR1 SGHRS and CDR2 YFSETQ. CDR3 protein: CASSFRADSGNTIYF. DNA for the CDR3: TGCGCCAGCAGCTTCAGGGCCGACTCTGGAAACACCATATATTTT.

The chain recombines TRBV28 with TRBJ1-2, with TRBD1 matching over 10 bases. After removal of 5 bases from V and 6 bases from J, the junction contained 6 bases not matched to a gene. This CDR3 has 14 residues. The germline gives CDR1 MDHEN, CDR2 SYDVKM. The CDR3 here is CASSILGTGDGYTF. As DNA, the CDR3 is TGTGCCAGCAGTATTCTGGGGACAGGGGATGGCTACACCTTC.

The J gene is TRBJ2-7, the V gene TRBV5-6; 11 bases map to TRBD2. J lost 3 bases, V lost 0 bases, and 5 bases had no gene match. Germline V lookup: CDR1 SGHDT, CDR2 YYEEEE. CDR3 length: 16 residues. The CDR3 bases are TGTGCCAGCAGCTTGGTCGGTACTAGCGGGAGCTACGAGCAGTACTTC. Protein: CASSLVGTSGSYEQYF.

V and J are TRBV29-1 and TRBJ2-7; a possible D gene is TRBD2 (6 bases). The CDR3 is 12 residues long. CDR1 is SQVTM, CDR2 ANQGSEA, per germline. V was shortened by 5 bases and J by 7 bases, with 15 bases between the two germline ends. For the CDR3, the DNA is TGCAGCGTTCTAAGACTGGGAGGAGAGCAGTACTTC. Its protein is CSVLRLGGEQYF.